This entry is about one T cell receptor (beta chain). These data are taken from a study of technical replicates of blood from four donors. The CDR3 has 14 amino acids. The germline gives CDR1 SGHRS, CDR2 YFSETQ. The V and J ends lost 7 bases and 6 bases respectively, with 19 bases between them. Clones were sequenced by immunoSEQ multiplex PCR, and TCRdb holds only the in-frame ones, with some missing. This sample has about 64,000 clones, with 80% to 90% found just once. Sequencing used PBMCs. This sequence joins TRBV5-1 and TRBJ1-2, with a weak D call TRBD1 (6 bases). The sequence came from a human donor in good health. Some clones in this sample may be carry-over from other donors' samples. CDR3 DNA sequence: TGCGCCAGCGCCCTCGCAAACAGGGTTGATGGCTACACCTTC. Protein: CASALANRVDGYTF.